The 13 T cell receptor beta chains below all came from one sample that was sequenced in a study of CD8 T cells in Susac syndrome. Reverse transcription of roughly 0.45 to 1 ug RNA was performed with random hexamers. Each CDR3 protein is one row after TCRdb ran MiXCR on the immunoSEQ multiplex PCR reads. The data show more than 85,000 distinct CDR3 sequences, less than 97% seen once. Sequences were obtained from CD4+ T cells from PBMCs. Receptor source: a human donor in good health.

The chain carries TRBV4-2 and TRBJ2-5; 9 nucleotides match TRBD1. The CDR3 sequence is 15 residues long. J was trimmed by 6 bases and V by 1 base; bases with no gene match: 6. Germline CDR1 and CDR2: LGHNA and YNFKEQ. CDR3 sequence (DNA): TGTGCCAGCAGCCAAGTAGGGACAGGGTTAAAGACCCAGTACTTC. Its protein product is CASSQVGTGLKTQYF.

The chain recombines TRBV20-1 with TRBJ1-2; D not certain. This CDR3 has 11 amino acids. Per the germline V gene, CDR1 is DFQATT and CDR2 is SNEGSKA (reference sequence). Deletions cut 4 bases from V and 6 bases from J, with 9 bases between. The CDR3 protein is CSANLLDGYTF. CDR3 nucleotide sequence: TGCAGTGCTAACCTCCTTGATGGCTACACCTTC.

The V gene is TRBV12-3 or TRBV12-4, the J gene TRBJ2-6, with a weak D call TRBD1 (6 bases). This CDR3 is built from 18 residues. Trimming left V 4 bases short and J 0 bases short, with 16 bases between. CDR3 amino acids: CASSSGTSRLSGANVLTF. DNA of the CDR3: TGTGCCAGCAGTTCCGGGACATCTCGCCTCTCTGGGGCCAACGTCCTGACTTTC.

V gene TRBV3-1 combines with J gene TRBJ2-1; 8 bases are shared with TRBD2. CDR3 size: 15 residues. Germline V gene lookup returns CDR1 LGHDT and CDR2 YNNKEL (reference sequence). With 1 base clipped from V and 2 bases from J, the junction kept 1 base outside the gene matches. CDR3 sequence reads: CASSQVGGAYNEQFF. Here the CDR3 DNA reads TGTGCCAGCAGCCAAGTCGGGGGGGCCTACAATGAGCAGTTCTTC.

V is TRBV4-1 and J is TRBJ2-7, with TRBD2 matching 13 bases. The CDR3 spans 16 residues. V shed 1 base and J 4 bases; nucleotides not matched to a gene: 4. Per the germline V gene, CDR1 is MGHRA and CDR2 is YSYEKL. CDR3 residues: CASSQAGTSGVYEQYF. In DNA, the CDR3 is TGCGCCAGCAGCCAAGCCGGGACTAGCGGGGTATACGAGCAGTACTTC.

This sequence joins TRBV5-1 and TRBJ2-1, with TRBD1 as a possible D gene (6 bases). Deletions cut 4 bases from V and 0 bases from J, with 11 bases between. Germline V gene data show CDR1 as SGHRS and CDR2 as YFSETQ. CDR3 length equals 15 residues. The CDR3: CASSPGDRSYNEQFF. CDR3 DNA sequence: TGCGCCAGCAGCCCAGGGGATCGCTCCTACAATGAGCAGTTCTTC. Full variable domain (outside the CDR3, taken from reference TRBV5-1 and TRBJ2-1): KAGVTQTPRYLIKTRGQQVTLSCSPISGHRSVSWYQQTPGQGLQFLFEYFSETQRNKGNFPGRFSGRQFSNSRSEMNVSTLELGDSALYLCASSPGDRSYNEQFFGPGTRLTVL.

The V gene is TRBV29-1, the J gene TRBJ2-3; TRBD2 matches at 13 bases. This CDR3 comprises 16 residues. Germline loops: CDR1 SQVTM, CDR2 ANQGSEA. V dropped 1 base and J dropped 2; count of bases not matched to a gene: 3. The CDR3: CSVEGTSGGLTDTQYF. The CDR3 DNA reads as TGCAGCGTTGAAGGGACTAGCGGGGGTCTCACAGATACGCAGTATTTT.

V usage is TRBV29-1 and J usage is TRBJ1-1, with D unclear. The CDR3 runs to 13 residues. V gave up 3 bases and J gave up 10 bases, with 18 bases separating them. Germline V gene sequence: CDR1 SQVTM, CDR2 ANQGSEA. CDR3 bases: TGCAGCGTTGACAGCTTCCCCCCTAAGGGAGCTTTCTTT. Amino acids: CSVDSFPPKGAFF.

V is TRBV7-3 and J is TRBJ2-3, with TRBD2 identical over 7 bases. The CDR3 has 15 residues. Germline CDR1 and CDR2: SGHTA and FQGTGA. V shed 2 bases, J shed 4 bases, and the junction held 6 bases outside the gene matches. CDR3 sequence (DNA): TGTGCCAGCAGCTTAGCTAGGGGAGGGGCAGATACGCAGTATTTT. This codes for CASSLARGGADTQYF. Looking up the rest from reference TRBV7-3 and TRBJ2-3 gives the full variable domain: GAGVSQTPSNKVTEKGKYVELRCDPISGHTALYWYRQSLGQGPEFLIYFQGTGAADDSGLPNDRFFAVRPEGSVSTLKIQRTERGDSAVYLCASSLARGGADTQYFGPGTRLTVL.

CDR3 DNA: TGTGCCAGCAGCTTCAGGGGTCCCACCTACAATGAGCAGTTCTTC. It yields the protein CASSFRGPTYNEQFF. The chain combines TRBV5-6 with TRBJ2-1; a weak D match, TRBD1 (6 bases). The CDR3 is 15 amino acids. V was clipped by 2 bases and J by 2 bases, with 11 bases between them. Germline V lookup: CDR1 SGHDT, CDR2 YYEEEE.

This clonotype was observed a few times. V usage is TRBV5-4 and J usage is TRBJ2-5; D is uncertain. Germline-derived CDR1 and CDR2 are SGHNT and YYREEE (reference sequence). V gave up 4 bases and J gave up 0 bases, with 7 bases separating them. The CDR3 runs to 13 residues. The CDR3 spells CASSLRDQETQYF. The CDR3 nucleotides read TGTGCCAGCAGCCTCCGGGACCAAGAGACCCAGTACTTC.

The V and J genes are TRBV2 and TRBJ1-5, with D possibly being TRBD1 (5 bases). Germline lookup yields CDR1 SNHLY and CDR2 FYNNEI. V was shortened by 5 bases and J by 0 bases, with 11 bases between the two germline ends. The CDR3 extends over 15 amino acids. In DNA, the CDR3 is TGTGCCAGCAGTTCCAATGGGGGTAGCAATCAGCCCCAGCATTTT. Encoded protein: CASSSNGGSNQPQHF.

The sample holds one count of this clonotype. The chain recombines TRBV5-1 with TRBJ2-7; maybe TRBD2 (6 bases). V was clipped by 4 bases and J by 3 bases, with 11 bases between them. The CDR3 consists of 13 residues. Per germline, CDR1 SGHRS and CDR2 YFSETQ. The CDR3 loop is CASSTGTHYEQYF. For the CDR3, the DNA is TGCGCCAGCAGCACCGGGACTCACTACGAGCAGTACTTC.